This T cell receptor (beta chain) was sequenced during a study of cytomegalovirus exposure and HLA in healthy donors. Broader study findings: Donors were assumed by presence/absence analyses to have roughly uniform sequencing depth. The study listed roughly 150 cytomegalovirus-associated TCR beta chains.

PCR primers comprised 60 Vbeta and 13 Jbeta primers. Here immunoSEQ multiplex PCR was the method, and the copy in TCRdb shows in-frame clones only, minus some. Among approximately 150,000 clones listed, 60% to 85% were seen once. As concerns this clone: Its matching antigen is unknown.

Germline loops: CDR1 SEHNR, CDR2 FQNEAQ (reference sequence). V gave up 5 bases and J gave up 0 bases; unmatched junction bases: 10. CDR3 size: 17 residues. Material for sequencing was PBMCs. The receptor was isolated from a middle-aged man in good health and CMV-seropositive. The V call is TRBV7-9, the J call TRBJ1-3; TRBD1 agrees at 7 bases. CDR3 nucleotides: TGTGCCAGCAGCCGTACGACAGGGTCGATCTCTGGAAACACCATATATTTT. Its protein is CASSRTTGSISGNTIYF. Filled out from reference TRBV7-9 and TRBJ1-3, the complete variable domain reads DTGVSQNPRHKITKRGQNVTFRCDPISEHNRLYWYRQTLGQGPEFLTYFQNEAQLEKSRLLSDRFSAERPKGSFSTLEIQRTEQGDSAMYLCASSRTTGSISGNTIYFGEGSWLTVV.